These 21 T cell receptor beta chains share one sample of origin, sequenced in a study of shared clonotypes between healthy human individuals. Assay: immunoSEQ multiplex PCR; the TCRdb copy retains only in-frame clones and omits some. The repertoire holds approximately 350,000 clones, with roughly 70% as singletons. The sample taken for sequencing was memory CD4+ T cells sorted from blood. Subset reported: CD45RA-negative fraction. Receptors originate from a man aged 25-45 years in good health.

This chain uses TRBV2 with TRBJ1-1; 7 bases fit TRBD1. The CDR3 has 14 amino acids. CDR1 and CDR2 from the germline V gene are SNHLY and FYNNEI. V was pared by 4 bases and J by 4 bases, with 6 bases of the junction left unmatched. The CDR3 protein is CASSVRQGRTEAFF. CDR3 DNA sequence: TGTGCCAGCAGTGTTAGACAGGGACGCACTGAAGCTTTCTTT.

The chain links TRBV10-1 to TRBJ1-2; the D gene is possibly TRBD1 (6 bases). Germline V lookup: CDR1 WNHNN, CDR2 SYGVQD (reference sequence). V was trimmed by 2 bases and J by 8 bases, leaving 15 bases between them. The CDR3 sequence is 14 residues long. DNA for the CDR3: TGCGCCAGCAGTGAGGTAGGCCGGGGGCGAGGCTACACCTTC. Protein product: CASSEVGRGRGYTF.

The rearrangement joins TRBV19 to TRBJ1-2; 8 nucleotides align to TRBD1. V gave up 2 bases and J gave up 7 bases; unmatched junction bases: 9. CDR3 length: 15 amino acids. Germline CDR1 and CDR2: LNHDA and SQIVND (reference sequence). The CDR3 DNA is TGTGCCAGTAGTATAATGACAGGGGTCATAGGTGGCTACACCTTC. This translates into CASSIMTGVIGGYTF.

J is TRBJ2-3 and V is TRBV10-2; D is unclear. Trimming cost V 6 bases and J 6 bases, with 7 bases left between them. The germline CDR1 and CDR2 sequences are WSHSY and SAAADI. The CDR3 is made up of 11 amino acids. The CDR3 reads CASRLMDTQYF. CDR3 coding DNA: TGCGCCAGCAGACTAATGGATACGCAGTATTTT.

The chain links TRBV28 to TRBJ2-6; D unclear. Deletions cut 6 bases from V and 0 bases from J, with 12 bases between. Germline CDR1 is MDHEN and CDR2 is SYDVKM. The CDR3 consists of 16 residues. This chain's CDR3 is CASRTPSPSGANVLTF. Written as DNA, the CDR3 is TGTGCCAGCAGGACTCCATCCCCCTCTGGGGCCAACGTCCTGACTTTC.

The chain couples TRBV5-1 to TRBJ2-5; D is perhaps TRBD1 or TRBD2 (5 bases each). V was cut by 7 bases and J by 4 bases, with 17 bases left in between. Looked up from germline, CDR1 is SGHRS and CDR2 is YFSETQ. The CDR3 extends over 14 amino acids. CDR3 nucleotide sequence: TGCGCCAGCGGGCACTCGGGGCTCGGAGAGACCCAGTACTTC. This gives the protein CASGHSGLGETQYF.

This clone has a single count. The chain couples TRBV25-1 to TRBJ2-3, with no clear D. Germline CDR1 is MGHDK and CDR2 is SYGVNS. The CDR3 is 12 amino acids. Between the trimmed V and J ends, which lost 6 bases and 0 bases, there was a span of 4 bases. CDR3 sequence reads: CASRRSTDTQYF. Written as DNA, the CDR3 is TGTGCCAGCAGGAGGAGCACAGATACGCAGTATTTT. Full variable domain (missing parts from reference TRBV25-1 and TRBJ2-3): EADIYQTPRYLVIGTGKKITLECSQTMGHDKMYWYQQDPGMELHLIHYSYGVNSTEKGDLSSESTVSRIRTEHFPLTLESARPSHTSQYLCASRRSTDTQYFGPGTRLTVL.

V is TRBV9 and J is TRBJ2-3; TRBD2 might be the D (6 bases). This CDR3 region has 15 residues. V was pared by 4 bases and J by 0 bases, with 12 bases between. CDR1 and CDR2 (germline): SGDLS, YYNGEE. The CDR3 protein is CASSLDGTSTDTQYF. The CDR3 DNA reads TGTGCCAGCAGCCTGGACGGGACTAGCACAGATACGCAGTATTTT. Variable domain in full (rest from reference TRBV9 and TRBJ2-3): DSGVTQTPKHLITATGQRVTLRCSPRSGDLSVYWYQQSLDQGLQFLIQYYNGEERAKGNILERFSAQQFPDLHSELNLSSLELGDSALYFCASSLDGTSTDTQYFGPGTRLTVL.

The CDR3 region has the DNA TGTGCCAGCAGTTTATCCACGATACTAGGAAATGAGCAGTTCTTC. It specifies CASSLSTILGNEQFF. V usage is TRBV28 and J usage is TRBJ2-1; D is possibly TRBD2 (5 bases). The length of the CDR3 is 15 residues. V dropped 1 base and J dropped 7 bases, with 14 bases sitting between them. The germline V gene has CDR1 MDHEN and CDR2 SYDVKM. Using reference TRBV28 and TRBJ2-1 for the parts outside the CDR3, the full variable domain is DVKVTQSSRYLVKRTGEKVFLECVQDMDHENMFWYRQDPGLGLRLIYFSYDVKMKEKGDIPEGYSVSREKKERFSLILESASTNQTSMYLCASSLSTILGNEQFFGPGTRLTVL.

The gene calls are TRBV6-1 and TRBJ1-4, with 8 bases that match TRBD1. The CDR3 contains 13 residues. Germline V lookup: CDR1 MNHNS, CDR2 SASEGT. The junction had 6 bases not matched to a gene; V was cut back by 7 bases and J by 8 bases. The CDR3 nucleotides read TGTGCCAGCACCAGGGACAGGTTCGAAAAACTGTTTTTT. Translating it yields CASTRDRFEKLFF.

V and J are TRBV5-1 and TRBJ2-3, with TRBD1 identical over 9 bases. V lost 7 bases, J lost 4 bases, and 7 bases stayed unmatched. Germline CDR1 is SGHRS and CDR2 is YFSETQ. The CDR3 sequence is 14 residues long. The CDR3 protein is CASGRQGDADTQYF. The CDR3, as DNA: TGCGCCAGCGGGCGACAGGGGGACGCAGATACGCAGTATTTT.

This clone showed up just a few times. This chain links TRBV29-1 with TRBJ1-1, with D uncertain. CDR3 length: 13 residues. Trimming took off 2 bases at V and 2 bases at J, with 9 bases between the two ends. CDR1 and CDR2 (germline): SQVTM, ANQGSEA. The CDR3 DNA is TGCAGCGTTGAACGGACGCTAAACACTGAAGCTTTCTTT. It codes for CSVERTLNTEAFF.

This chain links TRBV7-2 with TRBJ1-1, with a tentative D call TRBD1 (6 bases). Germline CDR1 SGHTA, CDR2 FQGNSA. V lost 6 bases to trimming and J lost 5 bases, with 13 bases between them. The CDR3 totals 13 residues. The CDR3 reads CASRFRGGTEAFF. DNA for the CDR3: TGTGCCAGCAGGTTCAGGGGAGGGACTGAAGCTTTCTTT.

This clone has only one observation. J is TRBJ2-7 and V is TRBV18, with 8 bases fitting TRBD2. V trimming: 4 bases; J trimming: 4 bases; junction bases outside the gene matches: 3. CDR3 length equals 13 residues. The germline gives CDR1 KGHSH, CDR2 LQKENI. The CDR3 bases are TGTGCCAGCTCACTACTAGCGGAGTACGAGCAGTACTTC. This encodes CASSLLAEYEQYF.

This clone was recorded once. This chain links TRBV7-2 with TRBJ2-7, with 13 bases lining up with TRBD2. The V segment lost 5 bases and the J segment 2 bases; nucleotides outside the gene matches: 12. Germline lookup yields CDR1 SGHTA and CDR2 FQGNSA. The CDR3 runs 18 residues. The DNA of the CDR3 is TGTGCCAGCAGCCCCATCCAAAGGACTAGCGGGAGAACCTACGAGCAGTACTTC. It codes for CASSPIQRTSGRTYEQYF.

This rearrangement joins TRBV11-2 to TRBJ2-7, with D unclear. The germline CDR1 and CDR2 sequences are SGHAT and FQNNGV. Trimming removed 5 bases from V and 5 bases from J, with 7 bases in between. The CDR3 is 11 amino acids. CDR3 sequence: CASSLMDEQYF. The DNA of the CDR3 is TGTGCCAGCAGCCTGATGGACGAGCAGTACTTC.

Only a few counts were recorded for this clone. This chain connects TRBV2 to TRBJ1-5; 8 positions agree with TRBD1. The CDR3 sequence is 17 residues long. With V trimmed by 6 bases and J by 4 bases, 14 bases remained unmatched. The germline CDR1 and CDR2 sequences are SNHLY and FYNNEI. DNA of the CDR3: TGTGCCAGCAGGGATGGACAGGGTCCCGCGGGTAATCAGCCCCAGCATTTT. Its translation: CASRDGQGPAGNQPQHF.

The CDR3 protein is CAVETALNEKLFF. CDR3 DNA sequence: TGTGCCGTCGAGACAGCCCTTAATGAAAAACTGTTTTTT. This chain uses TRBV28 with TRBJ1-4, with a weak D call TRBD1 (5 bases). Deletions cut 11 bases from V and 4 bases from J, with 14 bases between. Germline CDR1 reads MDHEN; CDR2 reads SYDVKM. The CDR3 contains 13 residues.

The chain carries TRBV6-1 and TRBJ2-7; no clear D gene. Trimming cost V 0 bases and J 3 bases, with 15 bases left between them. The CDR3 contains 16 residues. Germline-derived CDR1 and CDR2 are MNHNS and SASEGT. The chain's CDR3 is CASSEASSDALYEQYF. The CDR3 region has the DNA TGTGCCAGCAGTGAAGCATCGTCGGACGCCCTCTACGAGCAGTACTTC.

The table lists this clone with a few counts. This chain connects TRBV7-2 to TRBJ1-1; TRBD1 is a possible D gene (6 bases). The CDR3 is 16 amino acids. The germline V and J ends were trimmed by 5 bases and 2 bases, with 18 bases remaining between them. In germline, CDR1 is SGHTA, CDR2 FQGNSA. CDR3 DNA: TGTGCCAGCAGCCTCCCACTTAGGGGGGTAAACACTGAAGCTTTCTTT. The encoded protein is CASSLPLRGVNTEAFF.

The sample holds a few counts of this clone. This chain connects TRBV30 to TRBJ2-7, with D hard to call. V was shortened by 0 bases and J by 2 bases, with 17 bases between the two germline ends. Germline V gene lookup returns CDR1 GTSNPN and CDR2 SVGIG (reference sequence). There are 16 residues in the CDR3. DNA of the CDR3: TGTGCCTGGAGTGTTTTAACAGTGAGTTATCCCTACGAGCAGTACTTC. The encoded protein is CAWSVLTVSYPYEQYF.